What follows are 12 T cell receptor beta chains derived from one specimen sequenced in a study of low-dose radiotherapy and immunotherapy resistance in tumors. The time point here: after trial treatment. Treatment indicated: LDRT plus nivolumab, ipilimumab, low-dose cyclophosphamide and aspirin (RACIN trial). Priming of first-strand cDNA relied on TRAV- and TRBV-specific primers (covering alpha and beta chains). The authors amplified TCRs for approximately 20 PCR cycles with a constant-region primer and a V-primer adapter. A single record per CDR3 protein comes from TCRdb applying MiXCR to the reads. Of around 100,000 distinct CDR3 sequences listed, less than 25% were seen once; the top ten hold about 4%. The source material was PBMCs, sampled after low-dose radiotherapy plus immunotherapy. These TCRs come from a male donor with prostate cancer.

This clonotype was counted at least ten times. This sequence joins TRBV7-8 and TRBJ2-1; TRBD1 matches at 7 bases. The CDR3 has 14 residues. From germline, CDR1 is SGHVS and CDR2 FQNEAQ. Trimming at V came to 5 bases and at J to 3 bases, leaving 4 bases not matched to a gene. The CDR3 sequence: CASSVGQDYNEQFF. The CDR3 nucleotides are TGTGCCAGCAGCGTCGGACAGGACTACAATGAGCAGTTCTTC.

This chain uses TRBV4-2 with TRBJ2-2; D is unresolved. This CDR3 spans 11 amino acids. Trimming left V 3 bases short and J 8 bases short, with 4 bases between. Looked up from germline, CDR1 is LGHNA and CDR2 is YNFKEQ. In nucleotides, the CDR3 is TGTGCCAGCAGCCAGGGAGGGGAGCTGTTTTTT. This sequence encodes CASSQGGELFF.

The chain employs TRBV12-3 or TRBV12-4 and TRBJ1-1; 7 bases fit TRBD1. Trimming removed 3 bases from V and 7 bases from J; junction bases left unmatched: 5. The CDR3 runs to 13 residues. CDR3 residues: CASSFVNRGEAFF. The CDR3 DNA reads TGTGCCAGCAGTTTCGTCAACAGGGGTGAAGCTTTCTTT.

This clonotype turned up a few times. The rearrangement joins TRBV3-1 to TRBJ2-3; D gene unclear. Trimming shortened V by 1 base and J by 1 base, and 6 bases separated the two germline ends. This CDR3 has 14 amino acids. The germline CDR1 and CDR2 sequences are LGHDT and YNNKEL (reference sequence). The CDR3: CASSQVWGTDTQYF. The CDR3 nucleotides are TGTGCCAGCAGCCAAGTGTGGGGCACAGATACGCAGTATTTT.

This clonotype has at least ten counts. J is TRBJ1-1 and V is TRBV4-1; tentative D call: TRBD1 (5 bases). Germline V lookup: CDR1 MGHRA, CDR2 YSYEKL. This CDR3 comprises 14 residues. V was pared by 7 bases and J by 2 bases, with 14 bases between. The chain's CDR3 is CASTNPGGNTEAFF. The DNA for the CDR3 is TGCGCCAGCACTAATCCCGGGGGAAACACTGAAGCTTTCTTT.

There are a few counts of this clonotype. The chain recombines TRBV7-3 with TRBJ2-1; D not resolved. The CDR3 extends over 14 amino acids. V was clipped by 5 bases and J by 8 bases, with 16 bases between them. Germline V gene lookup returns CDR1 SGHTA and CDR2 FQGTGA. CDR3 nucleotides: TGTGCCAGCAGCCCCCAATGGACCGCCGATGAGCAGTTCTTC. Residues: CASSPQWTADEQFF.

The chain links TRBV5-1 to TRBJ2-5; possible D gene TRBD2, 6 bases. CDR3 length: 18 residues. Trimming took off 0 bases at V and 2 bases at J, with 20 bases between the two ends. Germline CDR1 and CDR2: SGHRS and YFSETQ. CDR3 residues: CASSLVPPGGADQETQYF. CDR3 nucleotide sequence: TGCGCCAGCAGCTTGGTCCCGCCTGGAGGGGCCGATCAAGAGACCCAGTACTTC.

In this sample, this clonotype turned up many times. This chain uses TRBV12-3 or TRBV12-4 with TRBJ2-5; D may be TRBD2 (6 bases). The CDR3 covers 16 residues. The V and J ends lost 5 bases and 0 bases respectively, with 16 bases between them. The CDR3 coding sequence is TGTGCCAGCAGTCTCCGGAGGGTTCCGTACCAAGAGACCCAGTACTTC. It translates to CASSLRRVPYQETQYF.

V and J are TRBV21-1 and TRBJ2-1; TRBD1 is the table's D call and was not checked against the DNA. TRBV21-1 is tagged as a pseudogene. The CDR3 runs 13 residues. CDR3 nucleotides: TGTGCCAGCAGCACCTATACAGGGGTTGAGCAGTTCTTC. As protein: CASSTYTGVEQFF.

This clonotype was seen many times. This chain uses TRBV3-1 with TRBJ2-1; no clear D. Germline V CDR1 and CDR2: LGHDT, YNNKEL (reference sequence). Trimming stripped 2 bases from V and 10 bases from J, with 6 bases between. The CDR3 runs to 11 residues. For the CDR3, the DNA is TGTGCCAGCAGCCAACGGCGGGAGCAGTTCTTC. This gives the protein CASSQRREQFF.

This clonotype has more than one count but fewer than ten. The chain employs TRBV6-1 and TRBJ2-7, with TRBD2 as a possible D gene (5 bases). The CDR3 runs 16 residues. Trimming pared 6 bases from V and 0 bases from J, leaving 18 bases between. Germline CDR1 and CDR2: MNHNS and SASEGT. In nucleotides, the CDR3 is TGTGCCAGCAGCCATACTGCGGACTGGAGCTCCTACGAGCAGTACTTC. Protein product: CASSHTADWSSYEQYF.

About this clonotype: The likely explanation is a read error, given a far larger clone one base away. The rearrangement links TRBV6-1 to TRBJ2-3, with 7 bases aligning to TRBD2. From germline, CDR1 is MNHNS and CDR2 SASEGT. V shed 10 bases and J 6 bases; nucleotides not matched to a gene: 10. The CDR3 runs 13 residues. In nucleotides, the CDR3 is TGTGCCAACAGGAGCGGGGTGGGGGATACGCAGTATTTT. Translation gives CANRSGVGDTQYF.